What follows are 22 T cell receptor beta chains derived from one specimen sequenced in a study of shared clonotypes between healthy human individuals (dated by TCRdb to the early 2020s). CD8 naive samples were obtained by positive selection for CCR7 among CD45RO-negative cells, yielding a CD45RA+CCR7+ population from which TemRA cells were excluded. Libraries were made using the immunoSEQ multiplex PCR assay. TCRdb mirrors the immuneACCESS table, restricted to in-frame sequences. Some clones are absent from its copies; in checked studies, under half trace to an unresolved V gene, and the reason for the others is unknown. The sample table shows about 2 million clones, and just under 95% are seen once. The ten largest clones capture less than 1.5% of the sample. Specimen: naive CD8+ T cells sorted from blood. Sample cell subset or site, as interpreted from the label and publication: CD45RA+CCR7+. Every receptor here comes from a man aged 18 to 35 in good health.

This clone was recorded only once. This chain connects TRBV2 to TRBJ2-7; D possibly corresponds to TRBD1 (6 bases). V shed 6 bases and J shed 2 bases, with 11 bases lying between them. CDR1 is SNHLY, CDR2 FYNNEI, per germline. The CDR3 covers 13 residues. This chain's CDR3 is CASSWNRAYEQYF. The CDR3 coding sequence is TGTGCCAGCAGCTGGAACAGGGCCTACGAGCAGTACTTC.

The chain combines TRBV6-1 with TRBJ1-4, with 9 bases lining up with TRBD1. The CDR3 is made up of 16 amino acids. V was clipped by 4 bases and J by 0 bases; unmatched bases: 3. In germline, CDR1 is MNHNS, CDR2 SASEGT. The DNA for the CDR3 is TGTGCCAGCAGTGCAAGACAGGGGGCAACTAATGAAAAACTGTTTTTT. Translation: CASSARQGATNEKLFF.

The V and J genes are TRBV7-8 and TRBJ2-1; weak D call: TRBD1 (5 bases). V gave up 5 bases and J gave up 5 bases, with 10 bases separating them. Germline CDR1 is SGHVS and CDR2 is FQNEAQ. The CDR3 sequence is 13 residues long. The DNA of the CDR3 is TGTGCCAGCAGCCCGCCAGGGCACAATGAGCAGTTCTTC. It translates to CASSPPGHNEQFF. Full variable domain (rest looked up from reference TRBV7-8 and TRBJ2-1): GAGVSQSPRYKVAKRGQDVALRCDPISGHVSLFWYQQALGQGPEFLTYFQNEAQLDKSGLPSDRFFAERPEGSVSTLKIQRTQQEDSAVYLCASSPPGHNEQFFGPGTRLTVL.

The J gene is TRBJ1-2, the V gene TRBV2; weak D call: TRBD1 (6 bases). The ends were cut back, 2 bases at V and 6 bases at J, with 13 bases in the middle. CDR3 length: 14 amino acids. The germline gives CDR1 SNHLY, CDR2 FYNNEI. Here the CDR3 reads CASSENQGNDGYTF. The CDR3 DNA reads TGTGCCAGCAGTGAAAATCAGGGGAACGATGGCTACACCTTC.

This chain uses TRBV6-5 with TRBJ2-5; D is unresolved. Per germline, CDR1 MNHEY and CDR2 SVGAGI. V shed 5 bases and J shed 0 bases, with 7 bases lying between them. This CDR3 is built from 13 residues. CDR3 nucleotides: TGTGCCAGCAGTCATCACGACCAAGAGACCCAGTACTTC. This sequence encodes CASSHHDQETQYF.

Here the CDR3 DNA reads TGCAGTGCTCTACGGGACAGGGGACTGTTTTTT. This translates into CSALRDRGLFF. The chain couples TRBV20-1 to TRBJ2-2, with 10 bases lining up with TRBD1. Per the germline V gene, CDR1 is DFQATT and CDR2 is SNEGSKA (reference sequence). The CDR3 consists of 11 residues. Trimming removed 5 bases from V and 14 bases from J; junction bases left unmatched: 5.

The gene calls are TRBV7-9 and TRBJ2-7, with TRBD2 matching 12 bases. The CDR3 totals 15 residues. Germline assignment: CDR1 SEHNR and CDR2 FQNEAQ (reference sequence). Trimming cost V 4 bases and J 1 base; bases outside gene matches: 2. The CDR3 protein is CASSWTSGESYEQYF. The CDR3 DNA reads TGTGCCAGCAGCTGGACTAGCGGGGAGTCCTACGAGCAGTACTTC.

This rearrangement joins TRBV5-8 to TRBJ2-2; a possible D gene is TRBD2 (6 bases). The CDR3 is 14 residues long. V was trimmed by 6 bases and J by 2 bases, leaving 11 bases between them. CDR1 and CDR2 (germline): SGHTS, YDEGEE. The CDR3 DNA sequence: TGTGCCAGCACCCCGGAGGGAAACACCGGGGAGCTGTTTTTT. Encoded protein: CASTPEGNTGELFF.

CDR3 residues: CASSLVGAGANTGELFF. CDR3 bases: TGTGCCAGCAGCTTAGTGGGAGCAGGGGCAAACACCGGGGAGCTGTTTTTT. The chain carries TRBV7-9 and TRBJ2-2; a weak D match, TRBD1 (6 bases). V was trimmed by 1 base and J by 2 bases, leaving 14 bases between them. In germline, CDR1 is SEHNR, CDR2 FQNEAQ (reference sequence). The CDR3 has 17 amino acids.

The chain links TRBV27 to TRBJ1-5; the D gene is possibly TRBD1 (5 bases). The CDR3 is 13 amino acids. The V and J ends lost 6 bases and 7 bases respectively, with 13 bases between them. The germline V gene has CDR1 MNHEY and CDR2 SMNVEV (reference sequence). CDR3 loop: CASSYGGSQPQHF. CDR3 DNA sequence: TGTGCCAGCAGCTATGGGGGTTCCCAGCCCCAGCATTTT.

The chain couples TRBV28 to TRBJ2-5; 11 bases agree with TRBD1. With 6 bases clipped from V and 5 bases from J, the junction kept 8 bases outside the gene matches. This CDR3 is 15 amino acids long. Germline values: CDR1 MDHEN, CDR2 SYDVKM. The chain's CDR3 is CASSWKGQGAETQYF. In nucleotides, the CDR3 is TGTGCCAGCAGCTGGAAAGGACAGGGGGCCGAGACCCAGTACTTC.

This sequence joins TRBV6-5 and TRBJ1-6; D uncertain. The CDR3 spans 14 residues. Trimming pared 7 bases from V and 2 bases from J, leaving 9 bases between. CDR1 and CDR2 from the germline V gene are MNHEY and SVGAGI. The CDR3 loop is CASKIGPYNSPLHF. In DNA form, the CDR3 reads TGTGCCAGCAAAATAGGGCCCTATAATTCACCCCTCCACTTT.

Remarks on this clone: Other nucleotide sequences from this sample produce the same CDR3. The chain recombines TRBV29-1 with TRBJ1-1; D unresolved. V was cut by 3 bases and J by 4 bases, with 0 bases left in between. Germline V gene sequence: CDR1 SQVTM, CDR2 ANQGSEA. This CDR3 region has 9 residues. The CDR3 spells CSVDTEAFF. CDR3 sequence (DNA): TGCAGCGTTGACACTGAAGCTTTCTTT. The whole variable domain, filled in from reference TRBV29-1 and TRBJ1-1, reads SAVISQKPSRDICQRGTSLTIQCQVDSQVTMMFWYRQQPGQSLTLIATANQGSEATYESGFVIDKFPISRPNLTFSTLTVSNMSPEDSSIYLCSVDTEAFFGQGTRLTVV.

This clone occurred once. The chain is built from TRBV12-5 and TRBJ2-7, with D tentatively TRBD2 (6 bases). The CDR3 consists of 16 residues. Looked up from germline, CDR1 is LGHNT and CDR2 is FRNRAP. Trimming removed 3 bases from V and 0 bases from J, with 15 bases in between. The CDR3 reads CASGFPWGVSSYEQYF. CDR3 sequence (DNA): TGTGCTAGTGGTTTCCCCTGGGGGGTAAGCTCCTACGAGCAGTACTTC.

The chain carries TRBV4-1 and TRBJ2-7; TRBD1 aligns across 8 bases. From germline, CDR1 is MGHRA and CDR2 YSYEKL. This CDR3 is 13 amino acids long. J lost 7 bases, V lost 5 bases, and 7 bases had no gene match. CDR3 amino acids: CASSSGQGGEQYF. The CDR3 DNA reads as TGCGCCAGCAGCTCCGGACAGGGCGGGGAGCAGTACTTC.

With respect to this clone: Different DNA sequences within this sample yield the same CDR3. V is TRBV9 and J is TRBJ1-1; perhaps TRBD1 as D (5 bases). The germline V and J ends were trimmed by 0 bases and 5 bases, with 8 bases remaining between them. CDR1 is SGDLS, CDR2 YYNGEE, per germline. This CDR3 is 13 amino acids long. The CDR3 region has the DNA TGTGCCAGCAGCGTAGGGCAGGGAACTGAAGCTTTCTTT. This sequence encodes CASSVGQGTEAFF.

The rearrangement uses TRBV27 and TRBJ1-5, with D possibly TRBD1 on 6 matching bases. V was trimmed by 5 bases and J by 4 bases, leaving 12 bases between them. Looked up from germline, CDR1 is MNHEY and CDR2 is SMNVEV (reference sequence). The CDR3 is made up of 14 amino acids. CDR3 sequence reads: CASSPYRDNQPQHF. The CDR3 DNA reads TGTGCCAGCAGTCCCTACAGGGATAATCAGCCCCAGCATTTT.

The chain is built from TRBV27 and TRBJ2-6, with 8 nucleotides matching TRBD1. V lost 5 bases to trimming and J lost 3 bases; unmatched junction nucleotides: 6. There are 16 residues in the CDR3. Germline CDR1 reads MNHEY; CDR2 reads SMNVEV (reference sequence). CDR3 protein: CASSKTGAFGANVLTF. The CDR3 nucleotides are TGTGCCAGCAGTAAGACAGGGGCGTTTGGGGCCAACGTCCTGACTTTC. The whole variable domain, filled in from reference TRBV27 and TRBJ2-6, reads EAQVTQNPRYLITVTGKKLTVTCSQNMNHEYMSWYRQDPGLGLRQIYYSMNVEVTDKGDVPEGYKVSRKEKRNFPLILESPSPNQTSLYFCASSKTGAFGANVLTFGAGSRLTVL.

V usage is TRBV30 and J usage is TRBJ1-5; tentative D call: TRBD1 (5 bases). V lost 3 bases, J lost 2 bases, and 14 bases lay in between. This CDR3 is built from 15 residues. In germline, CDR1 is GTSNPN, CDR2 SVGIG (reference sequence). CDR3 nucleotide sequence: TGTGCCTGGAGCGTGGGGGAGTATGGCAATCAGCCCCAGCATTTT. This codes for CAWSVGEYGNQPQHF.

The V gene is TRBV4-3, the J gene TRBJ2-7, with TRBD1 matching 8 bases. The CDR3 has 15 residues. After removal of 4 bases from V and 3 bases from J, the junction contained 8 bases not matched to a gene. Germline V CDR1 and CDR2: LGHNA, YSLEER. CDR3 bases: TGCGCCAGCAGCCCTAGCCGGACAGGGTTCTACGAGCAGTACTTC. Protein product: CASSPSRTGFYEQYF.

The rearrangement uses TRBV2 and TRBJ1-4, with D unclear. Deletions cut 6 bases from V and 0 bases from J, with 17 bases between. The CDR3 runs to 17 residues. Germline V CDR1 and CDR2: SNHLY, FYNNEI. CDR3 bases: TGTGCCAGCAGGACGACCCTGGACGAAGCAACTAATGAAAAACTGTTTTTT. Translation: CASRTTLDEATNEKLFF.

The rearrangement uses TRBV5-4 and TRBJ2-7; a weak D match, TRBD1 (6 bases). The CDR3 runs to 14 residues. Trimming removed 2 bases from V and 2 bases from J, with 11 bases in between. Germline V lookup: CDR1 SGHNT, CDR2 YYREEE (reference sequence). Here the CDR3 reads CASSFWDNPYEQYF. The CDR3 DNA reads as TGTGCCAGCAGCTTTTGGGACAACCCCTACGAGCAGTACTTC.